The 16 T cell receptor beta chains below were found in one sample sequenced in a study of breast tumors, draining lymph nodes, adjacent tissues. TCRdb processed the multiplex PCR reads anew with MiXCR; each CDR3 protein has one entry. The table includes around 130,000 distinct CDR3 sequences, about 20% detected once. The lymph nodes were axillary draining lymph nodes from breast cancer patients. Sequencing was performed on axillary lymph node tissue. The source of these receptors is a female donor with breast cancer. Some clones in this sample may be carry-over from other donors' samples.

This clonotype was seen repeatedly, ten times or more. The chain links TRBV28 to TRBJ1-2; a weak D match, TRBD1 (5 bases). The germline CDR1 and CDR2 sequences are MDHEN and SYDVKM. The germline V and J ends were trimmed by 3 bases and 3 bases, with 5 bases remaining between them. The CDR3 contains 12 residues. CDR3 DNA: TGTGCCAGCAGTTTGACAGACTATGGCTACACCTTC. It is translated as CASSLTDYGYTF.

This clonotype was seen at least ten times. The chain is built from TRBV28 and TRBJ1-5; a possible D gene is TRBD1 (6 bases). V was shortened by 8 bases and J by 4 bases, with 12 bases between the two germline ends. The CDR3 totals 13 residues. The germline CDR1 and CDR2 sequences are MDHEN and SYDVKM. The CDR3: CASAKGGNQPQHF. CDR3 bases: TGTGCCAGCGCGAAAGGGGGAAATCAGCCCCAGCATTTT.

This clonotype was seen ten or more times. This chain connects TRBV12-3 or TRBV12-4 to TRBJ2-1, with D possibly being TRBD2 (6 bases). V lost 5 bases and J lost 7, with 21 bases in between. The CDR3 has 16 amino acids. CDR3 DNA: TGTGCCAGCAGTACCGGGACTCGCGTCGATAAGAATGAGCAGTTCTTC. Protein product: CASSTGTRVDKNEQFF.

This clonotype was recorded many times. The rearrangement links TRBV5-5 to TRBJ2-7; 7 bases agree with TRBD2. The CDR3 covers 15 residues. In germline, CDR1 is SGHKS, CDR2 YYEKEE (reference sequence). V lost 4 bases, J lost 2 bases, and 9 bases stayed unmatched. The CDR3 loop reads CASSQRAGETYEQYF. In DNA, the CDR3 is TGTGCCAGCAGCCAGCGGGCGGGGGAGACCTACGAGCAGTACTTC.

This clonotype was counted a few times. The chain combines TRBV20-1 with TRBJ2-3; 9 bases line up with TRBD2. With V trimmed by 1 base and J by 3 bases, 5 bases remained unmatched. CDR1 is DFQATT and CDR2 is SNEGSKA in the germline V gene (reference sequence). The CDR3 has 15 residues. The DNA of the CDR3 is TGCAGTGCTAGAGGGGGGGCGGGAGGGACAGATACGCAGTATTTT. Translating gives CSARGGAGGTDTQYF.

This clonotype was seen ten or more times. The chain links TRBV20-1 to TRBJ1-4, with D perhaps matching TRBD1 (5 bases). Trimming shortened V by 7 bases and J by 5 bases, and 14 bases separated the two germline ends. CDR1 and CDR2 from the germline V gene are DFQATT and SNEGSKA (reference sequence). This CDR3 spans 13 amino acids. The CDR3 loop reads CSVPGPPNEKLFF. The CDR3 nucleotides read TGCAGTGTTCCGGGACCCCCAAATGAAAAACTGTTTTTT.

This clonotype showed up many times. CDR3 region: CASSIMDSANTGELFF. For the CDR3, the DNA is TGTGCCAGTAGTATAATGGACAGCGCGAACACCGGGGAGCTGTTTTTT. The rearrangement uses TRBV19 and TRBJ2-2, with D possibly matching TRBD1 (6 bases). Trimming stripped 2 bases from V and 0 bases from J, with 10 bases between. This CDR3 region has 16 residues. Per the germline V gene, CDR1 is LNHDA and CDR2 is SQIVND (reference sequence).

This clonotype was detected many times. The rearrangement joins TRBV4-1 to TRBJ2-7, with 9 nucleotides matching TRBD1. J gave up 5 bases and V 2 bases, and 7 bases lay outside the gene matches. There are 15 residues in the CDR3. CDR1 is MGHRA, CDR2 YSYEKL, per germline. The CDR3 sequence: CASSQYLDRGHEQYF. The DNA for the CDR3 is TGCGCCAGCAGCCAATATCTGGACAGGGGACACGAGCAGTACTTC.

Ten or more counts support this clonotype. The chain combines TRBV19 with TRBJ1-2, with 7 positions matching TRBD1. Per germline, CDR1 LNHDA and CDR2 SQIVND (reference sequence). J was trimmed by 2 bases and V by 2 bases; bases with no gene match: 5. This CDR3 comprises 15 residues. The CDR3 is CASSINQGGNYGYTF. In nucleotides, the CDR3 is TGTGCCAGTAGTATAAATCAAGGGGGCAACTATGGCTACACCTTC.

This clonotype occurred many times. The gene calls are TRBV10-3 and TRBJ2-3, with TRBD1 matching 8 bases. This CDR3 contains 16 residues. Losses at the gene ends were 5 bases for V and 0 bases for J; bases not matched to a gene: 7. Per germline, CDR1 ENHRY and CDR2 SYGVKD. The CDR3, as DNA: TGTGCCATCAGTATTCCAGGGGGCGAGAGCACAGATACGCAGTATTTT. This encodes CAISIPGGESTDTQYF.

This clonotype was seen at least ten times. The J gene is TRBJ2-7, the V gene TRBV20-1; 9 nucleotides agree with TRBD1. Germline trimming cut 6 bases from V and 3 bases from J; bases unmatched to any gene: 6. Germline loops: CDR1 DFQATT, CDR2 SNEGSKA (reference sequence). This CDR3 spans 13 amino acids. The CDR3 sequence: CSAPGQGYYEQYF. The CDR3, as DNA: TGCAGTGCCCCGGGACAGGGCTACTACGAGCAGTACTTC.

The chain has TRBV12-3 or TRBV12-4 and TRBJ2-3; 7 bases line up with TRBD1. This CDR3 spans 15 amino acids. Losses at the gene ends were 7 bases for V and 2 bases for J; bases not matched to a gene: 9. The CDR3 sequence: CASTPGQKNTDTQYF. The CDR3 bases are TGTGCCAGCACTCCGGGACAGAAAAACACAGATACGCAGTATTTT.

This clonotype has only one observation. The CDR3 here is CASTLDSNAGELFF. In DNA, the CDR3 is TGTGCCAGCACCCTGGACAGCAACGCCGGGGAGCTGTTTTTT. The J gene is TRBJ2-2, the V gene TRBV5-4; TRBD1 might be the D (6 bases). CDR3 length: 14 residues. Germline CDR1 reads SGHNT; CDR2 reads YYREEE (reference sequence). V was clipped by 6 bases and J by 6 bases, with 15 bases between them.

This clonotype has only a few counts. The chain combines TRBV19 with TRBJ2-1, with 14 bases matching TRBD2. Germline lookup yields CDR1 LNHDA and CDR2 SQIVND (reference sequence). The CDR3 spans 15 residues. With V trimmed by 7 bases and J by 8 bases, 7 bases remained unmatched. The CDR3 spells CASIEPGLAGDEQFF. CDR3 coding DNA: TGTGCCAGTATTGAACCGGGACTAGCGGGAGATGAGCAGTTCTTC.

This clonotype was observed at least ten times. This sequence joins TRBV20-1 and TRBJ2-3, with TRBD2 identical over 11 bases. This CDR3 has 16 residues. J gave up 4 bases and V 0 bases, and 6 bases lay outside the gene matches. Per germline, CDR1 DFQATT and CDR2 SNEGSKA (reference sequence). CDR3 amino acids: CSARDFSGGASDTQYF. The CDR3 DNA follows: TGCAGTGCTAGAGACTTTAGCGGGGGGGCCTCAGATACGCAGTATTTT.

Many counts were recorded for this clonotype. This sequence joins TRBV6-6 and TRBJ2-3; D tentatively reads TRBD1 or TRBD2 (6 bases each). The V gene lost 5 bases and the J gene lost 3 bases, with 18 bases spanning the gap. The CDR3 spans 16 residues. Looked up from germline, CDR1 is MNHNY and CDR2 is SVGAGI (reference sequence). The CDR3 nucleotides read TGTGCCAGCAGTCAAACCGACAGGAGGGGAACAGATACGCAGTATTTT. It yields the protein CASSQTDRRGTDTQYF.